The clone carrying this TCR beta chain was picked up a small number of times. What it binds is unknown. This clone may be a read error of a much larger clone one base away. Looked up from germline, CDR1 is MDHEN and CDR2 is SYDVKM. V gave up 5 bases and J gave up 5 bases, with 13 bases separating them. The CDR3 has 13 amino acids. This entry is derived from a study of Graves' ophthalmopathy and Graves' hyperthyroidism. Study-wide context: Specimen type is peripheral blood, obtained at initial diagnosis before any treatment. General study results and limits: The majority of expanded thyroid clonotypes above 0.001 frequency also occurred in blood.

RNA transcripts yielded amplified TCR beta CDR3 regions. Second-round multiplex PCR followed a first-round RT-PCR using HTBI primers. TCRdb independently ran MiXCR on the multiplex PCR reads; one entry per CDR3 protein. The sample has tens of thousands of distinct CDR3 sequences; approximately 52% are singletons. Patients were left out if they had other autoimmune diseases, uncontrolled infections, pregnancy or lactation. Diagnostic conclusions were grounded in clinical symptoms, serum thyroxine, TRAb, thyroid ultrasound and orbital computed tomography. This sequence joins TRBV28 and TRBJ2-7; D unresolved. The TCR sequence derives from an adult woman with Graves' ophthalmopathy. Specimen: peripheral blood. In nucleotides, the CDR3 is TGTGCCAGCAGTCCGACCGTTGTAAACGAGCAGTACTTC. This gives the protein CASSPTVVNEQYF.